The sequence of this T cell receptor beta chain was determined in a study of cytomegalovirus exposure and HLA in healthy donors. Study observations and caveats: A missense variant in DCLRE1C was later tied to TCR beta V- and J-gene trimming. Later work associated 17,000 or so TCR beta sequences with HLA alleles at 0.05 false discovery rate.

Vbeta (60) and Jbeta (13) primers were used in the PCR. Clones were read by immunoSEQ multiplex PCR, and TCRdb kept only the in-frame ones, dropping some. The table includes about 140,000 clones, 70% to 80% detected once. Germline values: CDR1 MGHDK, CDR2 SYGVNS. Trimming pared 8 bases from V and 5 bases from J, leaving 15 bases between. The length of the CDR3 is 13 residues. In regard to this clone: Its antigen is as yet unknown.

This rearrangement joins TRBV25-1 to TRBJ2-5, with a possible D match to TRBD1 (5 bases). The sequenced material came from PBMCs. The source of this sequence is a man aged 18 to 29 in good health and CMV-seronegative. In DNA form, the CDR3 reads TGTGCCAGCCACTATAGACAGTTGGAGACCCAGTACTTC. Protein: CASHYRQLETQYF.